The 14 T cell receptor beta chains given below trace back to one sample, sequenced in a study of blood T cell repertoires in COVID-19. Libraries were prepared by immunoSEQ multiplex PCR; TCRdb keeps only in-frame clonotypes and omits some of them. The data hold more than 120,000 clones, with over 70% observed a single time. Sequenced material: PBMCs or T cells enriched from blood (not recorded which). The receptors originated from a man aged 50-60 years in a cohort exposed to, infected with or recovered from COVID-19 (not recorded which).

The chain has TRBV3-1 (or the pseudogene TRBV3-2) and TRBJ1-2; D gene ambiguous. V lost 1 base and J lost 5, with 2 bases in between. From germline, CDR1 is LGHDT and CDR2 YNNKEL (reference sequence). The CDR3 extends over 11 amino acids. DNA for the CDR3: TGTGCCAGCAGCCAAGCGTATGGCTACACCTTC. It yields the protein CASSQAYGYTF.

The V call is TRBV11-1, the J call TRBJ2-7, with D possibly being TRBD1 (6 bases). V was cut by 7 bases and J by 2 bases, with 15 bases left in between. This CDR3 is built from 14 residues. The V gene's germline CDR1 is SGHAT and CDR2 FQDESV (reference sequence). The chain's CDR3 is CASIKIDRPYEQYF. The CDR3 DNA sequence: TGTGCCAGCATCAAAATCGACAGGCCCTACGAGCAGTACTTC.

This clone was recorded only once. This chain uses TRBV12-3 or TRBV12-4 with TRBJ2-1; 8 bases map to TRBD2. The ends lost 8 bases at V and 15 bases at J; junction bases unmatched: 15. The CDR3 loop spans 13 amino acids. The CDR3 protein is CASPTPPGTSWFF. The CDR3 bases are TGTGCCAGCCCTACTCCGCCTGGGACTAGTTGGTTCTTC.

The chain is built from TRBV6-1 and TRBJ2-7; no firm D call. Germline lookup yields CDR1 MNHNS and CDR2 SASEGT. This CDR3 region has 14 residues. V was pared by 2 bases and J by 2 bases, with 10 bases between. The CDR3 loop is CASSETRGPYEQYF. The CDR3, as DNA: TGTGCCAGCAGTGAAACCCGCGGTCCCTACGAGCAGTACTTC.

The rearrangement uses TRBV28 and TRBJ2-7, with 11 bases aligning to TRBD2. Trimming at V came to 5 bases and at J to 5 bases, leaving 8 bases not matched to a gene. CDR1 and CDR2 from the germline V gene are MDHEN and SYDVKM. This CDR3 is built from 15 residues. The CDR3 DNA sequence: TGTGCCAGCAGTCACCCCACTAGCGGGAGCGACGAGCAGTACTTC. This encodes CASSHPTSGSDEQYF. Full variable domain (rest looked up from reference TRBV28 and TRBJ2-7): DVKVTQSSRYLVKRTGEKVFLECVQDMDHENMFWYRQDPGLGLRLIYFSYDVKMKEKGDIPEGYSVSREKKERFSLILESASTNQTSMYLCASSHPTSGSDEQYFGPGTRLTVT.

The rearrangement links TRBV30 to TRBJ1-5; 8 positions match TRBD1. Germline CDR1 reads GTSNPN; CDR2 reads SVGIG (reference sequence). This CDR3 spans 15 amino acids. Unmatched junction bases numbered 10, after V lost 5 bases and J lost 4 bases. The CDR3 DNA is TGTGCCTGGGATCACGGACAGGGAAGTAATCAGCCCCAGCATTTT. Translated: CAWDHGQGSNQPQHF.

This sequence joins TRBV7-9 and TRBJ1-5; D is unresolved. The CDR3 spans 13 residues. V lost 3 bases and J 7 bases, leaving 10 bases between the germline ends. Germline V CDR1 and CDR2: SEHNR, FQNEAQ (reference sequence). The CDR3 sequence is CASSFNWEQPQHF. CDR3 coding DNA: TGTGCCAGCAGCTTCAATTGGGAGCAGCCCCAGCATTTT.

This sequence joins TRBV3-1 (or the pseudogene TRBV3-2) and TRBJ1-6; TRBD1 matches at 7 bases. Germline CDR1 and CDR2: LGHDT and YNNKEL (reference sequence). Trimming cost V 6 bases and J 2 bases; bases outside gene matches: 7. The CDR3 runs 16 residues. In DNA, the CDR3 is TGTGCCAGCAGGGTCGCCGGGACAGCCTATAATTCACCCCTCCACTTT. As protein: CASRVAGTAYNSPLHF.

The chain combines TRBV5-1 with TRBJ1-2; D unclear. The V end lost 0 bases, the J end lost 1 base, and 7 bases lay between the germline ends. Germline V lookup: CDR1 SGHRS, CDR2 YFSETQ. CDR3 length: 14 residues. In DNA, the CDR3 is TGCGCCAGCAGCTTGGACGGGAGTAACTATGGCTACACCTTC. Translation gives CASSLDGSNYGYTF. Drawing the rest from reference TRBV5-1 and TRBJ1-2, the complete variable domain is KAGVTQTPRYLIKTRGQQVTLSCSPISGHRSVSWYQQTPGQGLQFLFEYFSETQRNKGNFPGRFSGRQFSNSRSEMNVSTLELGDSALYLCASSLDGSNYGYTFGSGTRLTVV.

CDR3 sequence: CAWSAANPYTDTQYF. CDR3 nucleotides: TGTGCCTGGAGTGCCGCGAACCCCTACACAGATACGCAGTATTTT. The V call is TRBV30, the J call TRBJ2-3, with no clear D. From germline, CDR1 is GTSNPN and CDR2 SVGIG (reference sequence). The V and J ends lost 1 base and 2 bases respectively, with 13 bases between them. The CDR3 runs 15 residues.

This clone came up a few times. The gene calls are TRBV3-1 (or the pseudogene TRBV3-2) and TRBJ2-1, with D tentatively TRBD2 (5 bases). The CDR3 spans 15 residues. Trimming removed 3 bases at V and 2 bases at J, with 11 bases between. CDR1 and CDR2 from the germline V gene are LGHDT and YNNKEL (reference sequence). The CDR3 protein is CASSHGSGAYNEQFF. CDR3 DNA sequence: TGTGCCAGCAGCCACGGAAGCGGAGCCTACAATGAGCAGTTCTTC.

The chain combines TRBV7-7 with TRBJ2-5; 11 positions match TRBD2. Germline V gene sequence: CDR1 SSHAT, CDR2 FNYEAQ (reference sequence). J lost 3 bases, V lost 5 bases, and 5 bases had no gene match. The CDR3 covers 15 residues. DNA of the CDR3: TGTGCCAGCAGCCCTGGGACTAGCGGAAAAGAGACCCAGTACTTC. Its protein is CASSPGTSGKETQYF.

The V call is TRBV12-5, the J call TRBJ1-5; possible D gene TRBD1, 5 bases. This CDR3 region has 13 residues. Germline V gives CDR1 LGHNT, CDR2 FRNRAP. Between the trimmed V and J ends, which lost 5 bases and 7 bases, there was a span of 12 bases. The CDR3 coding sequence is TGTGCTAGTGGTGTCATTAGGGGCCAGCCCCAGCATTTT. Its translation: CASGVIRGQPQHF.

For the CDR3, the DNA is TGCGCCAGCATAAGCAACACCGGGGAGCTGTTTTTT. Its translation: CASISNTGELFF. The V and J genes are TRBV4-1 and TRBJ2-2, with unresolved D. The CDR3 has 12 amino acids. V gave up 7 bases and J gave up 2 bases, with 5 bases separating them. Germline-derived CDR1 and CDR2 are MGHRA and YSYEKL.